This is a list of T cell receptor beta chains from one sample in a study of CD8 T cells in Susac syndrome. TCRdb redid the calling of the immunoSEQ multiplex PCR reads with MiXCR, one entry per CDR3 protein. Here the sample spans about 190,000 distinct CDR3 sequences, 85% to 95% being singletons. Sequencing was performed on CD8+ T cells from PBMCs. The receptor set was obtained from a human donor with Susac syndrome. Both conserved end residues are part of each CDR3. The order of the fields is V gene, D gene, clone size, J gene, CDR3 protein, CDR3 DNA. D genes are given only for firm matches. Not every row has a clone size; where given, it reads once, few, many or a size class.

TRBV12-3/TRBV12-4	.	.	TRBJ2-5	CASSSPPREGQETQYF	TGTGCCAGCAGTTCCCCACCCCGGGAAGGGCAAGAGACCCAGTACTTC
TRBV15	TRBD1	.	TRBJ2-1	CATSREQGTYNEQFF	TGTGCCACCAGCAGAGAACAGGGGACGTACAATGAGCAGTTCTTC
TRBV9	.	.	TRBJ2-2	CASSGGAGELFF	TGTGCCAGCAGCGGGGGGGCCGGGGAGCTGTTTTTT
TRBV30	TRBD1	.	TRBJ1-5	CAWGPGGDYQPQHF	TGTGCCTGGGGGCCAGGGGGCGATTATCAGCCCCAGCATTTT
TRBV20-1	.	.	TRBJ2-7	CSARVRDPGLSYEQYF	TGCAGTGCTAGAGTACGTGATCCGGGACTTTCCTACGAGCAGTACTTC
TRBV30	.	.	TRBJ2-3	CAWSEGLSTDTQYF	TGTGCCTGGAGTGAGGGTTTAAGCACAGATACGCAGTATTTT
TRBV24-1	.	.	TRBJ2-1	CATSDLGREQFF	TGTGCCACCAGTGATTTGGGGCGGGAGCAGTTCTTC
TRBV5-1	TRBD2	.	TRBJ2-3	CASRSPGLAGGSTDTQYF	TGCGCCAGCAGATCGCCGGGACTAGCGGGAGGGAGCACAGATACGCAGTATTTT
TRBV9	.	.	TRBJ2-3	CASSVAGTQYF	TGTGCCAGCAGCGTAGCGGGTACGCAGTATTTT
TRBV7-9	.	.	TRBJ1-2	CASSPSFKTYGYTF	TGTGCCAGCAGCCCTTCTTTCAAGACCTATGGCTACACCTTC
TRBV6-6	.	.	TRBJ2-7	CASRGSGEQYF	TGTGCCAGCAGGGGGTCCGGCGAGCAGTACTTC
TRBV2	.	.	TRBJ2-7	CASSAEYEQYF	TGTGCCAGCAGTGCAGAATACGAGCAGTACTTC
TRBV27	.	.	TRBJ1-1	CASSLSIKGEAFF	TGTGCCAGCAGTTTATCGATAAAAGGGGAAGCTTTCTTT
TRBV3-1	.	.	TRBJ1-2	CASRPWTGDGYTF	TGTGCCAGCAGACCTTGGACGGGGGATGGCTACACCTTC
TRBV30	.	.	TRBJ1-2	CAGKGSLKAYGYTF	TGTGCCGGCAAGGGGAGTCTCAAGGCCTATGGCTACACCTTC
TRBV27	.	.	TRBJ1-1	CASSLSAALNTEAFF	TGTGCCAGCAGTTTATCAGCTGCGTTGAACACTGAAGCTTTCTTT
TRBV11-2	TRBD2	once	TRBJ2-7	CASSLDSGLAEYYEQYF	TGTGCCAGCAGCTTAGATAGTGGACTAGCGGAGTACTACGAGCAGTACTTC
TRBV29-1	TRBD1	.	TRBJ1-1	CSVELQGSEAFF	TGCAGCGTGGAATTACAGGGGTCTGAAGCTTTCTTT
TRBV12-3/TRBV12-4	.	.	TRBJ1-1	CASSFTATTEAFF	TGTGCCAGCAGTTTCACAGCAACCACTGAAGCTTTCTTT
TRBV9	TRBD2	once	TRBJ2-7	CASSVETSGAYEQYF	TGTGCCAGCAGCGTAGAAACTAGCGGGGCCTACGAGCAGTACTTC
TRBV5-6	.	.	TRBJ2-7	CASSALQGDVSEQYF	TGTGCCAGCAGCGCTCTCCAGGGAGACGTCTCCGAGCAGTACTTC
TRBV20-1	.	.	TRBJ1-2	CSARGESNYGYTF	TGCAGTGCTAGAGGCGAATCTAACTATGGCTACACCTTC
TRBV28	.	.	TRBJ2-2	CASSPPDSLGLITGELFF	TGTGCCAGCAGTCCCCCAGACAGCCTAGGGTTGATTACCGGGGAGCTGTTTTTT
TRBV20-1	.	.	TRBJ1-1	CSASGNEAFF	TGCAGTGCTAGCGGGAATGAAGCTTTCTTT
TRBV3-1	.	.	TRBJ1-2	CASSQDHAGTYGYTF	TGTGCCAGCAGCCAAGATCACGCCGGAACCTATGGCTACACCTTC
TRBV7-6	.	.	TRBJ1-4	CASRAGLYNEKLFF	TGTGCCAGCAGGGCAGGACTTTATAATGAAAAACTGTTTTTT
TRBV30	TRBD2	once	TRBJ2-2	CAWSGLAGGPVTGELFF	TGTGCCTGGAGTGGTTTAGCGGGGGGGCCGGTAACCGGGGAGCTGTTTTTT
TRBV7-9	TRBD1	.	TRBJ2-5	CASTITGGGETQYF	TGTGCCAGCACCATAACAGGGGGAGGAGAGACCCAGTACTTC
TRBV20-1	.	.	TRBJ2-1	CSARSAGSNEQFF	TGCAGTGCTAGATCGGCAGGCTCCAATGAGCAGTTCTTC
TRBV20-1	.	.	TRBJ2-1	CSATGRSSYNEQFF	TGCAGTGCTACGGGACGGAGCTCCTACAATGAGCAGTTCTTC
TRBV15	TRBD2	.	TRBJ2-7	CATSREAGGAGDYEQYF	TGTGCCACCAGCAGAGAGGCGGGGGGGGCAGGGGACTACGAGCAGTACTTC
TRBV24-1	.	.	TRBJ2-2	CATSDPSSGTGELFF	TGTGCCACCAGTGACCCTTCGTCGGGCACCGGGGAGCTGTTTTTT